Sequencing of this TCR beta chain was carried out in a study of shared clonotypes between healthy human individuals. Concerning this clone: Antigen specificity is unknown.

Terminally differentiated effector memory CD45RA+ cells were excluded by CCR7 positive selection of CD45RO-negative cells. The CDR3 runs to 13 residues. The trim removed 4 bases at V and 4 bases at J, leaving 4 bases unmatched. Germline CDR1 is SGHRS and CDR2 is YFSETQ. Findings and caveats of the study: Despite large depth, rarefaction showed incomplete sorted-subset sequencing.

Execution of the assay was at deep level. Each subset's genomic DNA was split evenly across several immunoSEQ plates. Measured with immunoSEQ multiplex PCR; TCRdb has only the in-frame clones, and not every one. Among hundreds of thousands of clones listed, about 97% were seen once. The origin of this receptor is a man aged 30 to 39 in good health. The gene calls are TRBV5-1 and TRBJ2-7; 8 bases are shared with TRBD2. Sequences were obtained from naive CD8+ T cells sorted from blood. CDR3 region: CASSPGLEYEQYF. The CDR3 nucleotides read TGCGCCAGCAGCCCGGGACTAGAATACGAGCAGTACTTC. Filled out from reference TRBV5-1 and TRBJ2-7, the complete variable domain reads KAGVTQTPRYLIKTRGQQVTLSCSPISGHRSVSWYQQTPGQGLQFLFEYFSETQRNKGNFPGRFSGRQFSNSRSEMNVSTLELGDSALYLCASSPGLEYEQYFGPGTRLTVT.